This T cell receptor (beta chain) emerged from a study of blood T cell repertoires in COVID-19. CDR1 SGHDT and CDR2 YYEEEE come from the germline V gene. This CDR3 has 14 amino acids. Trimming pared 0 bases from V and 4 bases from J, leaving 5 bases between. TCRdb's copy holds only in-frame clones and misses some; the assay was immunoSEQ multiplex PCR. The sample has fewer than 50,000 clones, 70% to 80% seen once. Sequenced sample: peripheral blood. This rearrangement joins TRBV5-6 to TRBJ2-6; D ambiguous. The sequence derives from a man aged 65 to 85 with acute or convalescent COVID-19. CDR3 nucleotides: TGTGCCAGCAGCTTGGTTTCGGGGGCCAACGTCCTGACTTTC. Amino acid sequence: CASSLVSGANVLTF.